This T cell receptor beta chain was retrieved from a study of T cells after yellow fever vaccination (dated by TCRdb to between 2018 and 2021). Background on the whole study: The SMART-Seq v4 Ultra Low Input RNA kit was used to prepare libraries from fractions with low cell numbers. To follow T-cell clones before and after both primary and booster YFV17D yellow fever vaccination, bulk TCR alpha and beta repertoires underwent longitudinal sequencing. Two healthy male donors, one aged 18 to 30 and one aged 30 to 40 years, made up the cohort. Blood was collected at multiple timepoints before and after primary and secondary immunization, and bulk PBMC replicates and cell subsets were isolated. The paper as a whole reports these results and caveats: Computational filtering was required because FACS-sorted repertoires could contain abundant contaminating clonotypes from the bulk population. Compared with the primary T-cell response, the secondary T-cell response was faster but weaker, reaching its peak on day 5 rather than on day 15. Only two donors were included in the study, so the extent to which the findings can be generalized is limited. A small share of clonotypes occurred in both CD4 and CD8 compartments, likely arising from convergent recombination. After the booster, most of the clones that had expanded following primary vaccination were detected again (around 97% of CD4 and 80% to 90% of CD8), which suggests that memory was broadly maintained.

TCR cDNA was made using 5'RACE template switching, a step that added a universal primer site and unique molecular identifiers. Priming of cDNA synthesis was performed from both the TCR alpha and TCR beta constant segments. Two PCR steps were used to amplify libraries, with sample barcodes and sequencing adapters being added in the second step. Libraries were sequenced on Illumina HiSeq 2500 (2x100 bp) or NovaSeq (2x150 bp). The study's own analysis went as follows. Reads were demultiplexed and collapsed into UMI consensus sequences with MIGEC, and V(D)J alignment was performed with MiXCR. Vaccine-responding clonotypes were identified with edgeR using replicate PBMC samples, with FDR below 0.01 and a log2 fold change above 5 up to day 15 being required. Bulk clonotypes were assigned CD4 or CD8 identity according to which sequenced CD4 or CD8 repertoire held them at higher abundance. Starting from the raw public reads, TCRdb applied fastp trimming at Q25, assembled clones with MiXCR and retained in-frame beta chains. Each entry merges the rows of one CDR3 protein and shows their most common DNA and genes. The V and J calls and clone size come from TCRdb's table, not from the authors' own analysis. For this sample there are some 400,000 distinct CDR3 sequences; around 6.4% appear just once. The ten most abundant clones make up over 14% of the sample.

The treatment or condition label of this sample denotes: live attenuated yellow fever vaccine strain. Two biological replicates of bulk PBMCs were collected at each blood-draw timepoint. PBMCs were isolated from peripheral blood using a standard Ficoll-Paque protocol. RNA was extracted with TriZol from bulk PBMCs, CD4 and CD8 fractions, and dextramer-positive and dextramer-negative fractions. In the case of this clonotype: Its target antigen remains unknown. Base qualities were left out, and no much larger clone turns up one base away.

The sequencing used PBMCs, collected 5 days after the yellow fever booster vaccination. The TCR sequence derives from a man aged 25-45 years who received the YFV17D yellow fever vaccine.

The CDR3 here reads CASSQGGSRSYNEQFF. The sequence in DNA is TGTGCCAGCAGCCAAGGGGGTTCTAGAAGTTACAATGAGCAGTTCTTC. The chain is made from TRBV4-2 and TRBJ2-1, with no confidently assigned D gene. Including the terminal cysteine and phenylalanine, the CDR3 comprises 16 residues. Only the CDR3 DNA stays, 48 bases, in frame from base 1. Cut back by 1 base and 4 bases, the V and J ends lie 14 bases apart. CDR1 and CDR2, per the germline V gene, are LGHNA and YNFKEQ.